The table lists the clone carrying this T cell receptor (beta chain) with a count of one. What it binds is not known. CD8 cells classed as naive were CD45RO-negative and positively selected for CCR7, excluding terminally differentiated effector memory CD45RA+ cells. These data come from a study of shared clonotypes between healthy human individuals. For sorted subsets, 150 to 200 ng DNA per replicate equaled roughly 30,000 T cell genomes. Using immunoSEQ multiplex PCR, the repertoire was profiled, and TCRdb retains in-frame clones only, with some absent. The table has over 2,000,000 clones, about 94% seen once. Findings and caveats of the study: Generally, naive subsets (rather than memory subsets) showed larger estimated richness.

What was sequenced was naive CD8+ T cells from PBMCs. This clonotype originated in a man between 18 and 29 years old in good health. Some clones in this sample may be carry-over from other donors' samples.

The chain's CDR3 is CASSGLDPLYEQYF. The CDR3 bases are TGCGCCAGCTCGGGACTAGATCCTCTCTACGAGCAGTACTTC. The chain employs TRBV5-1 and TRBJ2-7, with 8 bases matching TRBD2. The germline V gene has CDR1 SGHRS and CDR2 YFSETQ. CDR3 length equals 14 residues. J gave up 3 bases and V 7 bases, and 9 bases lay outside the gene matches.